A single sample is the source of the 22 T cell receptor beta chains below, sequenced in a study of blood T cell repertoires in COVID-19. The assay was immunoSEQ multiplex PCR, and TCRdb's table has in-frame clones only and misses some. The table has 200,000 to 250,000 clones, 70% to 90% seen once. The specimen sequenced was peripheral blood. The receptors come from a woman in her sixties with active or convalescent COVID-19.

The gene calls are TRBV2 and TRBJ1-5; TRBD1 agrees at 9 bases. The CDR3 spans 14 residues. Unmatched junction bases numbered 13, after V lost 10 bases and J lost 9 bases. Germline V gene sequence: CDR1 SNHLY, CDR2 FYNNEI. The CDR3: CATTADRGPAPQHF. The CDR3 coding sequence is TGTGCCACCACGGCGGACAGGGGCCCGGCGCCCCAGCATTTT. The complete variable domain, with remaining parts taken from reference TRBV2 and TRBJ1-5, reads EPEVTQTPSHQVTQMGQEVILRCVPISNHLYFYWYRQILGQKVEFLVSFYNNEISEKSEIFDDQFSVERPDGSNFTLKIRSTKLEDSAMYFCATTADRGPAPQHFGDGTRLSIL.

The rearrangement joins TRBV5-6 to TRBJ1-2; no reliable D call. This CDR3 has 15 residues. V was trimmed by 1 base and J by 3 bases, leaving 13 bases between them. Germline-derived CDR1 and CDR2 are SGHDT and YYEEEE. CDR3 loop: CASSLSAGNDYGYTF. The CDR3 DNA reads TGTGCCAGCAGCTTGTCCGCCGGGAACGACTATGGCTACACCTTC.

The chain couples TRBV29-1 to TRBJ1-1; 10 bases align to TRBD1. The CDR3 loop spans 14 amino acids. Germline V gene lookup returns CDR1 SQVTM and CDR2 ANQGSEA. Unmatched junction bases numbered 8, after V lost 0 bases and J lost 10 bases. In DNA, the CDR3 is TGCAGCGTTGAAGAAGGTGTGAGGACAGGGGGAGCTTTCTTT. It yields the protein CSVEEGVRTGGAFF.

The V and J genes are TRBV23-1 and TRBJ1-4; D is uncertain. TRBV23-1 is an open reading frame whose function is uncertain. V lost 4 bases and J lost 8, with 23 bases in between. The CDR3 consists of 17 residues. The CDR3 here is CASSLPPQRHLGEKLFF. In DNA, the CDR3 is TGCGCCAGCAGTCTCCCCCCACAAAGACACCTTGGGGAAAAACTGTTTTTT.

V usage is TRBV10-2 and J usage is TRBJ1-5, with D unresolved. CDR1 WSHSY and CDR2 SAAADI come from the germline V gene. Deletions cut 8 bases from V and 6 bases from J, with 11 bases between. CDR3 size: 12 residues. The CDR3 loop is CASGVGVQPQHF. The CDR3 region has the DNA TGCGCCAGCGGGGTCGGGGTTCAGCCCCAGCATTTT.

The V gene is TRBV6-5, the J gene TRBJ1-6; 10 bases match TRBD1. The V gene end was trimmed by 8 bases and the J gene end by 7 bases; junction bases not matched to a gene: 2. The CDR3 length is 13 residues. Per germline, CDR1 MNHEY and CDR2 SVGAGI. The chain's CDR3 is CASQGQGNSPLHF. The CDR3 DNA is TGTGCCAGCCAGGGACAGGGGAATTCACCCCTCCACTTT.

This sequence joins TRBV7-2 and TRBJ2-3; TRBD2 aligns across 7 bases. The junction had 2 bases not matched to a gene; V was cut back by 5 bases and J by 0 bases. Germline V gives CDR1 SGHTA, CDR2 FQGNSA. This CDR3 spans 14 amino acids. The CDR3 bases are TGTGCCAGCAGCATTAGCGGGAGCACAGATACGCAGTATTTT. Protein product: CASSISGSTDTQYF.

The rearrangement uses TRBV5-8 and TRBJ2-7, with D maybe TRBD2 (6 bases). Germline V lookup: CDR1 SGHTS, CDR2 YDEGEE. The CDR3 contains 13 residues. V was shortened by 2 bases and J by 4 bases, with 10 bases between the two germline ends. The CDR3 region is CASSFRGTYEQYF. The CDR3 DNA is TGTGCCAGCAGCTTTCGCGGGACTTACGAGCAGTACTTC.

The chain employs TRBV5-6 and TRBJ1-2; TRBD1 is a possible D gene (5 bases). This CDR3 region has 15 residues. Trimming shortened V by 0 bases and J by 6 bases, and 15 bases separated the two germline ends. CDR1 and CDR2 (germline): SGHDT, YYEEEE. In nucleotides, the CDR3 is TGTGCCAGCAGCTTGGTGGGCAGGGTTATCGATGGCTACACCTTC. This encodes CASSLVGRVIDGYTF.

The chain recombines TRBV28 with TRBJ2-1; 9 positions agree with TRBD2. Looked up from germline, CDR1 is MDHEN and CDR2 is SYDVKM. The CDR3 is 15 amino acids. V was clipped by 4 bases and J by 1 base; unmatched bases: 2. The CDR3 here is CASSSSGASYNEQFF. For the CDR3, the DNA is TGTGCCAGCAGTTCTAGCGGGGCATCCTACAATGAGCAGTTCTTC.

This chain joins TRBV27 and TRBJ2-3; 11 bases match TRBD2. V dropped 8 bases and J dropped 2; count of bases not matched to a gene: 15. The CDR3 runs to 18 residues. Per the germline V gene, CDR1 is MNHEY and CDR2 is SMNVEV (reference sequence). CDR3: CASCSGGAGIGTTDTQYF. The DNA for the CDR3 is TGTGCCAGCTGTAGCGGGGGGGCAGGGATCGGAACCACAGATACGCAGTATTTT.

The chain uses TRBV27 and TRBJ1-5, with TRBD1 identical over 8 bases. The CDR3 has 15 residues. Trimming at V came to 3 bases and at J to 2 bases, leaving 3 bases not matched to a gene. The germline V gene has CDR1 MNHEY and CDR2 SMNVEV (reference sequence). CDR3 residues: CASSFGTGRNQPQHF. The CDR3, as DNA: TGTGCCAGCAGTTTTGGGACAGGCCGCAATCAGCCCCAGCATTTT.

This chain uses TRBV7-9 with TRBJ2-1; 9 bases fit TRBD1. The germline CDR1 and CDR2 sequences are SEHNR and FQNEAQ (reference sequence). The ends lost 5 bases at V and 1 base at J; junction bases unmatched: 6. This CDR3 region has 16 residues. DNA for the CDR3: TGTGCCAGCAGCCAACCCGGGACAGGGTCCTACAATGAGCAGTTCTTC. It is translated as CASSQPGTGSYNEQFF.

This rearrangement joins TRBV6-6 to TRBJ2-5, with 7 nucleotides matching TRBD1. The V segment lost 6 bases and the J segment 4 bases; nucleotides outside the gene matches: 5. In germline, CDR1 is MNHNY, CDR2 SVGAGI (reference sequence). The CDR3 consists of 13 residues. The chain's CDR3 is CASSYRGPETQYF. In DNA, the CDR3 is TGTGCCAGCAGCTACAGGGGCCCAGAGACCCAGTACTTC.

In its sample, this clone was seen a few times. The CDR3 protein is CASSQGAGGLSFEQYF. The CDR3 DNA is TGTGCCAGCAGCCAAGGCGCGGGAGGGTTGTCGTTCGAGCAGTACTTC. This chain uses TRBV3-1 (or the pseudogene TRBV3-2) with TRBJ2-7, with 9 bases identical to TRBD2. V trimming: 1 base; J trimming: 6 bases; junction bases outside the gene matches: 10. The CDR3 is 16 amino acids. Germline CDR1 reads LGHDT; CDR2 reads YNNKEL (reference sequence).

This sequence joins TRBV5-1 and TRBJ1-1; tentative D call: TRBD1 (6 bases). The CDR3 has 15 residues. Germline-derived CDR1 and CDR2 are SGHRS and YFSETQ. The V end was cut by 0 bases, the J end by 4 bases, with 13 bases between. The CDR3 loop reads CASSLGAQGPTEAFF. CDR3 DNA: TGCGCCAGCAGCTTGGGTGCGCAGGGGCCCACTGAAGCTTTCTTT.

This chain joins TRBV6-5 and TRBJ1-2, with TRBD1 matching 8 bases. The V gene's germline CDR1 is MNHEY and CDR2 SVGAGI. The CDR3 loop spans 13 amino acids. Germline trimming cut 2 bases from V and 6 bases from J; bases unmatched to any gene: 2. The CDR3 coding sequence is TGTGCCAGCAGTTACAAACAGGGGGATGGCTACACCTTC. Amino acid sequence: CASSYKQGDGYTF.

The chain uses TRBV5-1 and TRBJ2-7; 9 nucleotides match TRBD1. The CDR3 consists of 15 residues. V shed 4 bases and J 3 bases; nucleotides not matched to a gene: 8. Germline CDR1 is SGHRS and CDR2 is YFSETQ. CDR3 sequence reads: CASSSGTGPFYEQYF. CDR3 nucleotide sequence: TGCGCCAGCAGCAGCGGGACAGGGCCATTCTACGAGCAGTACTTC.

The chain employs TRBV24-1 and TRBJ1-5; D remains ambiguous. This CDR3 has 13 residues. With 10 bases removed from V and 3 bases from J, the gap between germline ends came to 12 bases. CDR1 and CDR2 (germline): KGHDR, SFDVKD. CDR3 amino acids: CATAPGLNQPQHF. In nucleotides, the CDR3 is TGTGCCACTGCCCCCGGACTCAATCAGCCCCAGCATTTT.

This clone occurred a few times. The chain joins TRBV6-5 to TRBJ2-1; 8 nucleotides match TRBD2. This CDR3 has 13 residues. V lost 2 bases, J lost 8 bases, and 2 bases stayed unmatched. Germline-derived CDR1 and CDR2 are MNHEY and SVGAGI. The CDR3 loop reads CASSYAGGYEQFF. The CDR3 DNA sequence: TGTGCCAGCAGTTACGCGGGGGGTTATGAGCAGTTCTTC.

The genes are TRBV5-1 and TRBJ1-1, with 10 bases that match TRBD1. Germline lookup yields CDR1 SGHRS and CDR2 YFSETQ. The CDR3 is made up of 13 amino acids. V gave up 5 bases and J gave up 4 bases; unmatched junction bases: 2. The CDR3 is CASSRTGGTEAFF. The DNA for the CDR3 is TGCGCCAGCAGTCGGACAGGGGGCACTGAAGCTTTCTTT.

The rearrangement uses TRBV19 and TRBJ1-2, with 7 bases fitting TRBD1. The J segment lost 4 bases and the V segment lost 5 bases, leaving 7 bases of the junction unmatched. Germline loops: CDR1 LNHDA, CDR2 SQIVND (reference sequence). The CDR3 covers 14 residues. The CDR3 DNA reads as TGTGCCAGTAGTCAATTAGGGGGCCCCTATGGCTACACCTTC. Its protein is CASSQLGGPYGYTF.